What follows are 27 T cell receptor beta chains derived from one specimen sequenced in a study of cytomegalovirus exposure and HLA in healthy donors. Primers: 60 Vbeta forward and 13 Jbeta reverse. The data were produced by immunoSEQ multiplex PCR, yet TCRdb's version contains in-frame clones alone and is incomplete. The sample lists 220,000 or so clones, 60% to 80% occurring once. Sample: PBMCs. Receptor source: a male donor in good health and CMV-seronegative.

V gene TRBV29-1 combines with J gene TRBJ2-5; 8 bases map to TRBD2. The J segment lost 4 bases and the V segment lost 0 bases, leaving 7 bases of the junction unmatched. Germline CDR1 SQVTM, CDR2 ANQGSEA. This CDR3 spans 15 amino acids. The CDR3 is CSVEDYGRGGETQYF. The CDR3 DNA reads as TGCAGCGTTGAAGATTACGGGAGGGGTGGAGAGACCCAGTACTTC.

The rearrangement uses TRBV19 and TRBJ1-1, with TRBD1 as a possible D gene (5 bases). The CDR3 length is 15 residues. The germline V and J ends were trimmed by 6 bases and 4 bases, with 18 bases remaining between them. Germline V CDR1 and CDR2: LNHDA, SQIVND (reference sequence). The CDR3, as DNA: TGTGCCAGTAGCACCAGGGTGGGGGGGAGCACTGAAGCTTTCTTT. Translating gives CASSTRVGGSTEAFF.

This sequence joins TRBV10-2 and TRBJ2-1; 7 nucleotides match TRBD1. V was clipped by 8 bases and J by 3 bases; unmatched bases: 1. The CDR3 contains 12 residues. Germline CDR1 WSHSY, CDR2 SAAADI. In nucleotides, the CDR3 is TGCGCCAGCCGGGACAGCTACAATGAGCAGTTCTTC. This encodes CASRDSYNEQFF.

V gene TRBV7-6 combines with J gene TRBJ2-1, with 8 bases lining up with TRBD2. The CDR3 runs to 15 residues. The ends lost 1 base at V and 8 bases at J; junction bases unmatched: 7. Germline-derived CDR1 and CDR2 are SGHVS and FNYEAQ. CDR3 in DNA: TGTGCCAGCAGCTTAGGGGGGACTAGTATCGATGAGCAGTTCTTC. Protein: CASSLGGTSIDEQFF.

J is TRBJ2-4 and V is TRBV28; unclear D gene. This CDR3 is built from 12 residues. Looked up from germline, CDR1 is MDHEN and CDR2 is SYDVKM. The ends were cut back, 7 bases at V and 4 bases at J, with 8 bases in the middle. CDR3 sequence (DNA): TGTGCCAGCAAGACGGGTAAAAACATTCAGTACTTC. It encodes CASKTGKNIQYF.

This rearrangement joins TRBV9 to TRBJ2-5, with unresolved D. The J call is uncertain, as TRBJ2-7 better fits the DNA end. CDR1 and CDR2 from the germline V gene are SGDLS and YYNGEE. The CDR3 length is 14 residues. CDR3 nucleotides: TGTGCCAGCAGCGTATCTCATCTATCCTACGAGCAGTACTTC. This codes for CASSVSHLSYEQYF.

V and J are TRBV6-1 and TRBJ2-2; D is perhaps TRBD2 (5 bases). Looked up from germline, CDR1 is MNHNS and CDR2 is SASEGT. The CDR3 runs 15 residues. Trimming pared 0 bases from V and 3 bases from J, leaving 8 bases between. CDR3 loop: CASSEAGGYTGELFF. Here the CDR3 DNA reads TGTGCCAGCAGTGAAGCCGGCGGGTACACCGGGGAGCTGTTTTTT.

The J gene is TRBJ2-7, the V gene TRBV28; 10 bases are shared with TRBD2. This CDR3 contains 15 residues. The junction had 7 bases not matched to a gene; V was cut back by 1 base and J by 7 bases. Germline CDR1 MDHEN, CDR2 SYDVKM. CDR3 sequence (DNA): TGTGCCAGCAGTTTATTCATAGCGGGAGGTCGGGAGCAGTACTTC. Translating gives CASSLFIAGGREQYF. Full variable domain (remainder filled in from reference TRBV28 and TRBJ2-7): DVKVTQSSRYLVKRTGEKVFLECVQDMDHENMFWYRQDPGLGLRLIYFSYDVKMKEKGDIPEGYSVSREKKERFSLILESASTNQTSMYLCASSLFIAGGREQYFGPGTRLTVT.

The chain joins TRBV28 to TRBJ1-2; 12 positions agree with TRBD1. The CDR3 sequence is 17 residues long. In germline, CDR1 is MDHEN, CDR2 SYDVKM. Trimming removed 2 bases from V and 4 bases from J; junction bases left unmatched: 8. The CDR3 coding sequence is TGTGCCAGCAGTTTACCCCTGGGACAGGGGGCAGGCTATGGCTACACCTTC. It translates to CASSLPLGQGAGYGYTF.

This clone was seen a single time. This chain uses TRBV5-1 with TRBJ1-2, with D possibly matching TRBD1 (5 bases). Per germline, CDR1 SGHRS and CDR2 YFSETQ. This CDR3 region has 16 residues. V lost 4 bases and J 7 bases, leaving 23 bases between the germline ends. Written as DNA, the CDR3 is TGCGCCAGCAGCCCTACGGGAGGGCAGGGCTGGAGTGGCTACACCTTC. Encoded protein: CASSPTGGQGWSGYTF.

The CDR3 DNA reads as TGTGCCAGTAGTATAAGCAGCGGGAGGGCCTACGAGCAGTACTTC. It specifies CASSISSGRAYEQYF. The chain carries TRBV19 and TRBJ2-7, with 10 bases identical to TRBD2. The CDR3 extends over 15 amino acids. Losses at the gene ends were 2 bases for V and 2 bases for J; bases not matched to a gene: 3. Germline loops: CDR1 LNHDA, CDR2 SQIVND (reference sequence).

This sequence joins TRBV6-5 and TRBJ2-1, with 7 bases matching TRBD2. CDR1 and CDR2 from the germline V gene are MNHEY and SVGAGI. J was trimmed by 10 bases and V by 7 bases; bases with no gene match: 16. CDR3 size: 15 residues. The CDR3 nucleotides read TGTGCCAGCACGAGTAGCGGGCGGGCCCCCATAGAGCAGTTCTTC. It encodes CASTSSGRAPIEQFF.

A remark on this clone: Additional DNA sequences in this sample encode the identical CDR3. V gene TRBV28 combines with J gene TRBJ2-5; 9 nucleotides align to TRBD1. V lost 5 bases and J lost 5; bases outside the gene matches: 3. CDR1 MDHEN and CDR2 SYDVKM come from the germline V gene. This CDR3 has 13 amino acids. CDR3 sequence (DNA): TGTGCCAGCAGTACAGGGGGCCGGGAGACCCAGTACTTC. Its translation is CASSTGGRETQYF.

The chain uses TRBV28 and TRBJ2-7, with D uncertain. The germline V gene has CDR1 MDHEN and CDR2 SYDVKM. CDR3 length equals 11 residues. V shed 5 bases and J shed 0 bases, with 2 bases lying between them. This chain's CDR3 is CASSHSYEQYF. The DNA for the CDR3 is TGTGCCAGCAGTCACTCCTACGAGCAGTACTTC.

The chain uses TRBV10-3 and TRBJ1-1; D remains unclear. Germline values: CDR1 ENHRY, CDR2 SYGVKD. Trimming removed 5 bases from V and 6 bases from J, with 16 bases in between. This CDR3 contains 14 residues. The CDR3: CAISPSTWAAEAFF. The CDR3 coding sequence is TGTGCCATCAGTCCCAGTACGTGGGCAGCTGAAGCTTTCTTT.

The rearrangement joins TRBV30 to TRBJ2-7; 9 bases align to TRBD2. The V segment lost 0 bases and the J segment 6 bases; nucleotides outside the gene matches: 9. CDR3 length: 15 residues. The V gene's germline CDR1 is GTSNPN and CDR2 SVGIG (reference sequence). CDR3 residues: CAWSVLLAGEGEQYF. Written as DNA, the CDR3 is TGTGCCTGGAGTGTACTGTTAGCGGGAGAAGGCGAGCAGTACTTC.

About this clone itself: The same CDR3 also results from other DNA sequences found in this sample. The gene calls are TRBV19 and TRBJ2-7; tentative D call: TRBD1 (7 bases). V lost 2 bases to trimming and J lost 3 bases, with 8 bases between them. Looked up from germline, CDR1 is LNHDA and CDR2 is SQIVND (reference sequence). This CDR3 spans 13 amino acids. CDR3: CASSIQGGYEQYF. CDR3 coding DNA: TGTGCCAGTAGTATACAGGGGGGCTACGAGCAGTACTTC.

This clone was seen more than once but under ten times. The chain is built from TRBV7-8 and TRBJ2-1; D gene ambiguous. CDR1 is SGHVS and CDR2 is FQNEAQ in the germline V gene. V lost 0 bases and J 8 bases, leaving 14 bases between the germline ends. The CDR3 totals 15 residues. The CDR3 protein is CASSLAPVAADEQFF. The CDR3 DNA follows: TGTGCCAGCAGCTTAGCGCCGGTAGCCGCAGATGAGCAGTTCTTC.

The chain carries TRBV19 and TRBJ1-2, with D perhaps TRBD1 (6 bases). There are 14 residues in the CDR3. Trimming removed 11 bases from V and 3 bases from J, with 19 bases in between. CDR1 and CDR2 (germline): LNHDA, SQIVND (reference sequence). The CDR3 region has the DNA TGTGCCGGGGCCTTCGGGGGGGGCTACTATGGCTACACCTTC. Protein sequence: CAGAFGGGYYGYTF.

The chain combines TRBV5-1 with TRBJ1-1; 8 nucleotides align to TRBD1. From germline, CDR1 is SGHRS and CDR2 YFSETQ. V shed 5 bases, J shed 4 bases, and the junction held 10 bases outside the gene matches. This CDR3 contains 15 residues. The CDR3 region is CASRPGTGSGTEAFF. The CDR3 DNA reads TGCGCCAGCAGACCCGGGACAGGATCAGGCACTGAAGCTTTCTTT. The entire variable domain, with the rest obtained from reference TRBV5-1 and TRBJ1-1, is as follows: KAGVTQTPRYLIKTRGQQVTLSCSPISGHRSVSWYQQTPGQGLQFLFEYFSETQRNKGNFPGRFSGRQFSNSRSEMNVSTLELGDSALYLCASRPGTGSGTEAFFGQGTRLTVV.

The V and J genes are TRBV7-9 and TRBJ2-1; perhaps TRBD2 as D (6 bases). Looked up from germline, CDR1 is SEHNR and CDR2 is FQNEAQ (reference sequence). V was shortened by 5 bases and J by 6 bases, with 14 bases between the two germline ends. The CDR3 has 14 amino acids. The DNA for the CDR3 is TGTGCCAGCAGCCGTTCCGGGAGCGGCAATGAGCAGTTCTTC. Translation: CASSRSGSGNEQFF.

The sample holds one count of this clone. The chain employs TRBV5-1 and TRBJ1-3, with a possible D match to TRBD1 (6 bases). V was trimmed by 7 bases and J by 4 bases, leaving 21 bases between them. From germline, CDR1 is SGHRS and CDR2 YFSETQ. This CDR3 region has 16 residues. Here the CDR3 reads CASSIPGPGEGNTIYF. CDR3 in DNA: TGCGCCAGCTCGATCCCCGGGCCAGGGGAAGGAAACACCATATATTTT. Full variable domain (missing parts from reference TRBV5-1 and TRBJ1-3): KAGVTQTPRYLIKTRGQQVTLSCSPISGHRSVSWYQQTPGQGLQFLFEYFSETQRNKGNFPGRFSGRQFSNSRSEMNVSTLELGDSALYLCASSIPGPGEGNTIYFGEGSWLTVV.

This clone occurred once. J is TRBJ1-4 and V is TRBV2; 9 bases map to TRBD1. The germline V gene has CDR1 SNHLY and CDR2 FYNNEI. The CDR3 has 14 residues. V was clipped by 5 bases and J by 5 bases; unmatched bases: 3. CDR3 coding DNA: TGTGCCAGCAGTAACGACAGGGGGAATGAAAAACTGTTTTTT. This translates into CASSNDRGNEKLFF.

This chain joins TRBV7-9 and TRBJ2-2; 8 bases line up with TRBD1. J gave up 7 bases and V 1 base, and 8 bases lay outside the gene matches. Germline V gene data show CDR1 as SEHNR and CDR2 as FQNEAQ (reference sequence). This CDR3 spans 16 amino acids. Written as DNA, the CDR3 is TGTGCCAGCAGCTTAGGCCAGGGGGCGCCCGTCGGGGAGCTGTTTTTT. Translating it yields CASSLGQGAPVGELFF.

The CDR3 here is CASSVSQGIFEKLFF. DNA of the CDR3: TGTGCCAGCAGCGTTTCACAGGGGATCTTTGAAAAACTGTTTTTT. The chain employs TRBV7-9 and TRBJ1-4, with TRBD1 matching 7 bases. This CDR3 region has 15 residues. Germline CDR1 and CDR2: SEHNR and FQNEAQ (reference sequence). Trimming at V came to 5 bases and at J to 7 bases, leaving 10 bases not matched to a gene. Filled out from reference TRBV7-9 and TRBJ1-4, the complete variable domain reads DTGVSQNPRHKITKRGQNVTFRCDPISEHNRLYWYRQTLGQGPEFLTYFQNEAQLEKSRLLSDRFSAERPKGSFSTLEIQRTEQGDSAMYLCASSVSQGIFEKLFFGSGTQLSVL.

This chain joins TRBV5-4 and TRBJ2-3; possibly TRBD1 for D (5 bases). The CDR3 length is 13 residues. Germline assignment: CDR1 SGHNT and CDR2 YYREEE (reference sequence). Trimming removed 3 bases from V and 4 bases from J, with 9 bases in between. DNA of the CDR3: TGTGCCAGCAGCTCAAGGGGCCCAGATACGCAGTATTTT. This translates into CASSSRGPDTQYF. Based on the CDR3 plus reference TRBV5-4 and TRBJ2-3, the full variable domain is ETGVTQSPTHLIKTRGQQVTLRCSSQSGHNTVSWYQQALGQGPQFIFQYYREEENGRGNFPPRFSGLQFPNYSSELNVNALELDDSALYLCASSSRGPDTQYFGPGTRLTVL.

This chain links TRBV7-6 with TRBJ2-5; D not certain. The DNA end lines up better with TRBJ2-7; the J call may be wrong. There are 12 residues in the CDR3. Germline V gene lookup returns CDR1 SGHVS and CDR2 FNYEAQ. The CDR3 is CASSFSGNEQYF. The CDR3 coding sequence is TGTGCCAGCAGCTTCTCCGGTAACGAGCAGTACTTC.